This T cell receptor (beta chain) was found in a study of PD-1 blockade in classical Hodgkin lymphoma. Clones were sequenced by immunoSEQ multiplex PCR, and TCRdb holds only the in-frame ones, with some missing. The sample carries tens of thousands of clones, roughly 89% recorded once. Notes on the study in general: A significant rise in TCR diversity was seen by C4D1 for CD4+ cells but not for CD8+ cells.

Germline assignment: CDR1 SEHNR and CDR2 FQNEAQ (reference sequence). The CDR3 is made up of 15 amino acids. A remark on this clone: Its matching antigen is unknown. The junction departs from germline at one end; a sequencing error may be responsible.

Each and every patient relapsed after autologous stem cell transplantation, and patients got differing brentuximab vedotin exposure. Complete response, partial response or progressive disease was recorded as best response. This material consisted of peripheral blood mononuclear cells (PBMCs), taken at baseline. The sequence was collected from a human donor with classical Hodgkin lymphoma. The chain uses TRBV7-9 and TRBJ2-3; D not certain. This chain's CDR3 is CASSSVTNRNDKQYF. The CDR3 region has the DNA TGTGCCAGCAGCTCGGTAACCAACAGAAACGATAAGCAGTATTTT. The variable domain in full, with the rest retrieved from reference TRBV7-9 and TRBJ2-3, is DTGVSQNPRHKITKRGQNVTFRCDPISEHNRLYWYRQTLGQGPEFLTYFQNEAQLEKSRLLSDRFSAERPKGSFSTLEIQRTEQGDSAMYLCASSSVTNRNDKQYFGPGTRLTVL.